What follows are 23 T cell receptor beta chains derived from one specimen sequenced in a study of tumor and adjacent non-tumor tissue in lung cancer. RNA was extracted from bulk tissue without any cell sorting. TCRbeta libraries were built with three rounds of nested PCR, modified from ARM-PCR. TCRdb ran MiXCR on the multiplex PCR reads and lists one entry per CDR3 protein. The sample yields about 200,000 distinct CDR3 sequences, 71% seen once. The sequenced material came from lung tumor tissue. These receptors were collected from a man aged 55 to 70 with non-small cell lung cancer.

The V gene is TRBV6-5, the J gene TRBJ2-7; D may match TRBD1 or TRBD2 (5 bases each). The CDR3 runs 15 residues. The V gene's germline CDR1 is MNHEY and CDR2 SVGAGI. V was cut by 9 bases and J by 3 bases, with 21 bases left in between. The CDR3 bases are TGTGCCAGATGCAATGGGGGAATCACTCGCTACGAGCAGTACTTC. Translation: CARCNGGITRYEQYF.

The chain joins TRBV11-2 to TRBJ2-1; tentative D call: TRBD2 (5 bases). The DNA end favors TRBJ2-7, so the J call may be wrong. CDR3 length: 16 amino acids. Germline CDR1 is SGHAT and CDR2 is FQNNGV. CDR3 region: CASSLCRLLEMIEQYF. CDR3 nucleotide sequence: TGTGCCAGCAGCTTATGTCGACTACTCGAGATGATTGAGCAGTACTTC.

With regard to this clonotype: The junction departs from germline at one end; a sequencing error may be responsible. The V and J genes are TRBV5-4 and TRBJ2-7; either TRBD1 or TRBD2 may supply D (6 bases each). The CDR3 is 15 residues long. Germline CDR1 SGHNT, CDR2 YYREEE (reference sequence). CDR3 DNA: TGTGCCGGCAGCTTATGGGGGGCAGGATTCTACGAACAGTACTTC. Its translation: CAGSLWGAGFYEQYF.

Notes on this clonotype: This clone may be a read error of a much larger clone one base away. The chain couples TRBV6-5 to TRBJ2-7, with D tentatively TRBD2 (5 bases). Germline V gene lookup returns CDR1 MNHEY and CDR2 SVGAGI. This CDR3 is built from 15 residues. V was pared by 3 bases and J by 4 bases, with 16 bases between. The CDR3 loop reads CASSYSGVASYEQYF. CDR3 coding DNA: TGTGCCAGCAGTTATTCCGGAGTAGCGAGTTACGAGCAGTACTTC.

V gene TRBV20-1 combines with J gene TRBJ1-5; 8 positions match TRBD1. The J call may be mistaken, given a closer DNA end match to TRBJ2-3. The CDR3 is 13 amino acids. Germline CDR1 reads DFQATT; CDR2 reads SNEGSKA (reference sequence). CDR3 nucleotide sequence: TGCAGTGCTAGTGTACAGGGGGACCAGCCCCAGTATTTT. This translates into CSASVQGDQPQYF.

As for this clonotype: Without the conserved terminal phenylalanine or tryptophan, this CDR3 likely stems from a read error. The chain recombines TRBV11-3 with TRBJ2-3; D may be TRBD2 (6 bases). Looked up from germline, CDR1 is SGHNT and CDR2 is YENEEA. This CDR3 region has 12 residues. Trimming removed 10 bases from V and 2 bases from J, with 10 bases in between. CDR3 DNA: TGTGCCATTGGCGGGACCACAGATACGCAGTATTCT. Its protein is CAIGGTTDTQYS.

About this clonotype itself: A much larger clonotype is one base distant, so this may be a read error. This chain joins TRBV4-1 and TRBJ2-6; possibly TRBD1 for D (5 bases). The CDR3 loop spans 16 amino acids. In germline, CDR1 is MGHRA, CDR2 YSYEKL. The CDR3 loop is CASSQHTGSGANVLSF. The CDR3 DNA reads as TGCGCCAGCAGCCAACACACTGGCTCTGGGGCCAACGTCCTGTCTTTC.

The gene calls are TRBV19 and TRBJ1-6, with D uncertain. The V end lost 4 bases, the J end lost 10 bases, and 20 bases lay between the germline ends. There are 16 residues in the CDR3. CDR1 is LNHDA, CDR2 SQIVND, per germline (reference sequence). This chain's CDR3 is CASSKAWQALKSPLHF. For the CDR3, the DNA is TGTGCCAGTAGTAAAGCCTGGCAGGCCCTCAAATCACCCCTCCACTTT.

This clonotype turned up a few times. V usage is TRBV5-4 and J usage is TRBJ1-2; 8 nucleotides match TRBD1. The germline CDR1 and CDR2 sequences are SGHNT and YYREEE (reference sequence). V shed 3 bases, J shed 3 bases, and the junction held 7 bases outside the gene matches. CDR3 size: 15 residues. The CDR3 DNA follows: TGTGCCAGCAGCTCTCGGACAGGGCGTGACTATGGCTACACCTTC. Encoded protein: CASSSRTGRDYGYTF. Filled out from reference TRBV5-4 and TRBJ1-2, the complete variable domain reads ETGVTQSPTHLIKTRGQQVTLRCSSQSGHNTVSWYQQALGQGPQFIFQYYREEENGRGNFPPRFSGLQFPNYSSELNVNALELDDSALYLCASSSRTGRDYGYTFGSGTRLTVV.

Of note for this clonotype: The missing conserved phenylalanine or tryptophan at the end of this CDR3 makes a read error likely. This chain links TRBV29-1 with TRBJ1-1; D is unresolved. The CDR3 extends over 11 amino acids. The germline V and J ends were trimmed by 7 bases and 4 bases, with 10 bases remaining between them. The germline CDR1 and CDR2 sequences are SQVTM and ANQGSEA. The CDR3 loop reads CSAGRSTEAFL. The CDR3, as DNA: TGCAGCGCCGGGAGGAGCACTGAAGCTTTCTTA.

This chain uses TRBV11-2 with TRBJ1-2, with a possible D match to TRBD1 (6 bases). The CDR3 runs to 14 residues. V lost 9 bases, J lost 4 bases, and 18 bases lay in between. Germline V lookup: CDR1 SGHAT, CDR2 FQNNGV. As DNA, the CDR3 is TGTGCCAGTAGCCCCGACAGGCTCAGCTATGGCTACACCTTC. It encodes CASSPDRLSYGYTF.

Comments on this clonotype: This may arise from a read error, as a much more abundant clone is one base away. The V call is TRBV20-1, the J call TRBJ1-5; no reliable D call. The CDR3 length is 17 residues. The V end lost 0 bases, the J end lost 2 bases, and 17 bases lay between the germline ends. Germline V gene lookup returns CDR1 DFQATT and CDR2 SNEGSKA (reference sequence). CDR3 sequence (DNA): TGCAGTGCTAGAGAGACATGGGAGAGAGATGGCAATCAGCCCCAGCATTTT. It encodes CSARETWERDGNQPQHF.

As to this clonotype: A much larger clone sits a single nucleotide away, making a read error possible. The chain recombines TRBV20-1 with TRBJ2-1; possible D gene TRBD2, 6 bases. With 3 bases removed from V and 5 bases from J, the gap between germline ends came to 14 bases. Germline loops: CDR1 DFQATT, CDR2 SNEGSKA (reference sequence). CDR3 length: 14 amino acids. The CDR3 reads CSARGTLLNNEQFF. In DNA form, the CDR3 reads TGCAGTGCTAGGGGGACTTTGCTCAACAATGAGCAGTTCTTC.

This sequence joins TRBV5-4 and TRBJ2-5; D ambiguous. Germline V CDR1 and CDR2: SGHNT, YYREEE (reference sequence). Deletions cut 4 bases from V and 7 bases from J, with 23 bases between. CDR3 length equals 16 residues. This chain's CDR3 is CASSPDLVQQAWTQYF. CDR3 bases: TGTGCCAGCAGCCCAGATCTTGTACAGCAGGCATGGACCCAGTACTTC.

A note on this clonotype: A read error is possible here, since a much larger clone lies one base away. The CDR3 protein is CANSHQLAGGLYNEQFF. The CDR3 bases are TGCGCCAACAGCCACCAACTAGCGGGAGGGTTATACAATGAGCAGTTCTTC. This sequence joins TRBV4-3 and TRBJ2-1; 13 nucleotides match TRBD2. Per germline, CDR1 LGHNA and CDR2 YSLEER. The CDR3 covers 17 residues.

A remark on this clonotype: Here the CDR3 omits its conserved ending phenylalanine or tryptophan, so a read error is the likely source. The chain couples TRBV10-2 to TRBJ1-6, with D hard to call. CDR1 and CDR2 (germline): WSHSY, SAAADI. This CDR3 contains 15 residues. Trimming took off 3 bases at V and 0 bases at J, with 6 bases between the two ends. CDR3 in amino acids: CASSEGSSYNSPLHL. The CDR3 coding sequence is TGCGCCAGCAGTGAAGGGAGCTCCTATAATTCACCCCTCCACTTA.

As to this clonotype: A read error may explain this, as a much larger clone is one base away. V and J are TRBV20-1 and TRBJ2-2; 9 nucleotides agree with TRBD2. Germline CDR1 reads DFQATT; CDR2 reads SNEGSKA (reference sequence). The CDR3 runs to 14 residues. The CDR3 sequence is CSARDLRGGGEQFF. CDR3 bases: TGCAGTGCTAGAGATCTGCGGGGGGGCGGGGAGCAGTTTTTT.

A remark on this clonotype: Germline and junction disagree at one end, which may indicate a read error. The rearrangement joins TRBV5-6 to TRBJ2-3, with 7 bases matching TRBD1. The CDR3 is 16 residues long. From germline, CDR1 is SGHDT and CDR2 YYEEEE. The CDR3 is CASSLVGTVHTDKQYF. The CDR3 nucleotides read TGTGCCAGCAGCTTGGTCGGGACAGTGCACACAGATAAGCAGTATTTT.

Worth noting for this clonotype: A read error may explain this, as a much larger clone is one base away. The rearrangement joins TRBV11-3 to TRBJ2-7, with a possible D match to TRBD1 (6 bases). V gave up 7 bases and J gave up 2 bases, with 18 bases separating them. CDR3 length equals 15 residues. In germline, CDR1 is SGHNT, CDR2 YENEEA. The CDR3 DNA reads TGTGCCAGCACCCAGGGGCCCATCGTGGCCTACGAGCAGTACTTC. Protein product: CASTQGPIVAYEQYF.

Of note for this clonotype: Mismatch with germline at one junction end may stem from a read error. This chain connects TRBV11-3 to TRBJ1-6; 9 bases fit TRBD1. The germline gives CDR1 SGHNT, CDR2 YENEEA. This CDR3 spans 16 amino acids. The CDR3 DNA follows: TGTGCCAGCAGCTCCGACGGGACAGGGTTACATTCACCCCTCCATTTT. Amino acids: CASSSDGTGLHSPLHF.

V gene TRBV28 combines with J gene TRBJ1-1; 7 bases agree with TRBD1. The trim removed 9 bases at V and 8 bases at J, leaving 15 bases unmatched. The CDR3 extends over 14 amino acids. Germline lookup yields CDR1 MDHEN and CDR2 SYDVKM. The CDR3 DNA sequence: TGTGCCAGTAGACCTGGGACAGTGGGACCCGAAGCTTTCTTT. Protein: CASRPGTVGPEAFF.

Comment on this clonotype: The junction departs from the called germline gene at one end, perhaps through a read error. The rearrangement links TRBV20-1 to TRBJ2-3; D might be TRBD2 (6 bases). CDR1 DFQATT and CDR2 SNEGSKA come from the germline V gene (reference sequence). The CDR3 consists of 16 residues. CDR3 sequence: CSARGLGGKVTDAQYF. CDR3 DNA sequence: TGCAGTGCTAGAGGGCTGGGCGGGAAGGTCACAGATGCGCAGTATTTT.

This clonotype was found a few times. It may be a read error: a sequence one base away is much more abundant. The chain joins TRBV5-1 to TRBJ1-1; D is ambiguous. The germline gives CDR1 SGHRS, CDR2 YFSETQ. CDR3 length: 14 amino acids. The chain's CDR3 is CTSSLEYGAAEAFF. The CDR3 region has the DNA TGCACCAGCAGCTTGGAGTACGGTGCGGCTGAAGCTTTCTTT. The complete variable domain, with remaining parts taken from reference TRBV5-1 and TRBJ1-1, reads KAGVTQTPRYLIKTRGQQVTLSCSPISGHRSVSWYQQTPGQGLQFLFEYFSETQRNKGNFPGRFSGRQFSNSRSEMNVSTLELGDSALYLCTSSLEYGAAEAFFGQGTRLTVV.